A single sample gave rise to the 20 T cell receptor beta chains below, sequenced in a study of cytomegalovirus exposure and HLA in healthy donors. PCR amplification relied on 60 Vbeta primers (plus 13 Jbeta primers). The data were produced by immunoSEQ multiplex PCR, yet TCRdb's version contains in-frame clones alone and is incomplete. The sample records 130,000 or so clones, about 73% being singletons. The sequenced sample consisted of PBMCs. The receptor set was obtained from a woman aged 40 to 50 in good health and CMV-seropositive.

In this sample, this clone turned up a few times. This sequence joins TRBV5-1 and TRBJ1-2; 9 bases match TRBD1. The germline gives CDR1 SGHRS, CDR2 YFSETQ. The CDR3 totals 14 residues. Trimming removed 0 bases from V and 7 bases from J; junction bases left unmatched: 4. The CDR3 region has the DNA TGCGCCAGCAGCTTGGGGGGACAGGGAGGTGGCTACACCTTC. Residues: CASSLGGQGGGYTF.

The chain has TRBV18 and TRBJ1-2; 9 nucleotides align to TRBD1. Trimming took 3 bases from V and 5 from J; bases not matched to a gene: 10. Germline lookup yields CDR1 KGHSH and CDR2 LQKENI. The CDR3 loop spans 16 amino acids. CDR3 sequence (DNA): TGTGCCAGCTCACCGACAAGACAGGGGGAAGGGTATGGCTACACCTTC. The encoded protein is CASSPTRQGEGYGYTF.

This CDR3 reads CASRGLGQGTDTQYF. The DNA of the CDR3 is TGTGCCAGCAGGGGGCTGGGACAGGGAACAGATACGCAGTATTTT. V and J are TRBV28 and TRBJ2-3, with TRBD1 identical over 9 bases. This CDR3 is 15 amino acids long. Germline trimming cut 6 bases from V and 3 bases from J; bases unmatched to any gene: 7. Germline V CDR1 and CDR2: MDHEN, SYDVKM.

V gene TRBV28 combines with J gene TRBJ1-2; TRBD1 might be the D (5 bases). V was trimmed by 6 bases and J by 7 bases, leaving 18 bases between them. The length of the CDR3 is 14 residues. Germline CDR1 reads MDHEN; CDR2 reads SYDVKM. CDR3 DNA sequence: TGTGCCAGCAGACGGGGCGGGGGGGGATTTGGCTACACCTTC. It translates to CASRRGGGGFGYTF.

CDR3 DNA sequence: TGCGCCAGCAGCCGCGGCGGGGAGGCCTACGAGCAGTACTTC. As protein: CASSRGGEAYEQYF. The chain has TRBV5-1 and TRBJ2-5; tentatively, D is TRBD2 (6 bases). The J call may be mistaken, given a closer DNA end match to TRBJ2-7. Germline-derived CDR1 and CDR2 are SGHRS and YFSETQ. The CDR3 is made up of 14 amino acids.

The chain has TRBV4-1 and TRBJ2-5, with D perhaps TRBD1 (5 bases). Gene TRBJ2-7 matches the end of the DNA better, so the J call may be wrong. This CDR3 has 15 residues. In germline, CDR1 is MGHRA, CDR2 YSYEKL. CDR3 nucleotide sequence: TGCGCCAGCAGCCCCAATGGGCAGGGTAAGAACGAGCAGTACTTC. Residues: CASSPNGQGKNEQYF.

This clone appeared a few times. The chain links TRBV19 to TRBJ1-4; a weak D match, TRBD1 (6 bases). Germline CDR1 reads LNHDA; CDR2 reads SQIVND (reference sequence). The CDR3 is made up of 14 amino acids. Trimming removed 2 bases from V and 5 bases from J, with 9 bases in between. The CDR3 DNA reads as TGTGCCAGTAGTATAAGGCAGGGGAATGAAAAACTGTTTTTT. Its protein is CASSIRQGNEKLFF.

The chain joins TRBV7-8 to TRBJ1-2; 7 nucleotides line up with TRBD1. J lost 2 bases, V lost 0 bases, and 9 bases had no gene match. The CDR3 covers 17 residues. Germline V CDR1 and CDR2: SGHVS, FQNEAQ. CDR3 protein: CASSLAQGGTLNYGYTF. The CDR3, as DNA: TGTGCCAGCAGCTTAGCCCAGGGGGGCACCTTAAACTATGGCTACACCTTC.

Regarding this clone: The sample carries other DNA sequences with the same CDR3. The chain recombines TRBV5-1 with TRBJ1-1; D uncertain. Trimming shortened V by 0 bases and J by 3 bases, and 9 bases separated the two germline ends. CDR1 is SGHRS, CDR2 YFSETQ, per germline. The CDR3 runs to 14 residues. The CDR3 reads CASSLAQDYTEAFF. The CDR3 nucleotides are TGCGCCAGCAGCTTGGCCCAGGACTACACTGAAGCTTTCTTT.

This clone was counted only a few times. The CDR3: CASNPTSGPFTDTQYF. The CDR3, as DNA: TGCGCCAGCAACCCGACTAGCGGCCCTTTCACAGATACGCAGTATTTT. This rearrangement joins TRBV5-1 to TRBJ2-3; 9 nucleotides agree with TRBD2. Losses at the gene ends were 6 bases for V and 2 bases for J; bases not matched to a gene: 10. The CDR3 is made up of 16 amino acids. The V gene's germline CDR1 is SGHRS and CDR2 YFSETQ.

The chain is built from TRBV5-6 and TRBJ1-4; TRBD1 matches 12 bases. The CDR3 contains 16 residues. The V segment lost 0 bases and the J segment 10 bases; nucleotides outside the gene matches: 7. Germline lookup yields CDR1 SGHDT and CDR2 YYEEEE. CDR3 loop: CASSLGGTGGLVKLFF. CDR3 nucleotides: TGTGCCAGCAGCTTGGGGGGGACAGGGGGCCTCGTAAAACTGTTTTTT.

This clone has a handful of counts. The chain is built from TRBV5-4 and TRBJ1-2, with 9 bases that match TRBD1. From germline, CDR1 is SGHNT and CDR2 YYREEE (reference sequence). The CDR3 has 14 amino acids. The trim removed 4 bases at V and 6 bases at J, leaving 7 bases unmatched. Written as DNA, the CDR3 is TGTGCCAGCAGCCCAACAGGGGGCCGGGATGGCTACACCTTC. Translating it yields CASSPTGGRDGYTF.

V usage is TRBV5-5 and J usage is TRBJ2-6; 7 nucleotides line up with TRBD1. V was pared by 4 bases and J by 0 bases, with 1 base of the junction left unmatched. The CDR3 totals 15 residues. Germline V lookup: CDR1 SGHKS, CDR2 YYEKEE (reference sequence). CDR3 sequence: CASSRDSSGANVLTF. The CDR3 nucleotides are TGTGCCAGCAGCAGGGACAGCTCTGGGGCCAACGTCCTGACTTTC.

The chain carries TRBV19 and TRBJ2-5, with TRBD2 matching over 8 bases. Germline V gene sequence: CDR1 LNHDA, CDR2 SQIVND (reference sequence). V lost 4 bases and J lost 5; bases outside the gene matches: 3. The CDR3 sequence is 13 residues long. This CDR3 is CASSSSGSETQYF. CDR3 bases: TGTGCCAGTAGTAGCAGCGGGAGCGAGACCCAGTACTTC.

The V and J genes are TRBV7-9 and TRBJ2-6; 9 bases fit TRBD1. V lost 5 bases and J lost 0; bases outside the gene matches: 11. The CDR3 extends over 19 amino acids. Germline values: CDR1 SEHNR, CDR2 FQNEAQ (reference sequence). This CDR3 reads CASSPIFGTGTSGANVLTF. The CDR3 DNA sequence: TGTGCCAGCAGCCCCATCTTCGGGACAGGGACCTCTGGGGCCAACGTCCTGACTTTC.

The J gene is TRBJ2-3, the V gene TRBV10-3; D might be TRBD1 (7 bases). Germline lookup yields CDR1 ENHRY and CDR2 SYGVKD. V was trimmed by 0 bases and J by 2 bases, leaving 12 bases between them. The CDR3 runs 16 residues. The CDR3 loop reads CAISESAGTATDTQYF. Written as DNA, the CDR3 is TGTGCCATCAGTGAGTCGGCGGGGACAGCCACAGATACGCAGTATTTT.

The chain is built from TRBV28 and TRBJ1-4, with TRBD1 identical over 9 bases. Trimming took 4 bases from V and 10 from J; bases not matched to a gene: 7. CDR3 length: 14 amino acids. Germline loops: CDR1 MDHEN, CDR2 SYDVKM. In DNA, the CDR3 is TGTGCCAGCAGTTCAACCCGACAGGGGGGAAAACTGTTTTTT. Its translation is CASSSTRQGGKLFF.

This sequence joins TRBV28 and TRBJ1-2, with no clear D. The ends were cut back, 7 bases at V and 1 base at J, with 13 bases in the middle. Looked up from germline, CDR1 is MDHEN and CDR2 is SYDVKM. The CDR3 covers 14 residues. For the CDR3, the DNA is TGTGCCAGCAAAAGACTAATCTTTAACTATGGCTACACCTTC. The encoded protein is CASKRLIFNYGYTF.

This clone was counted a single time. The chain combines TRBV5-1 with TRBJ2-6; D is ambiguous. V lost 6 bases, J lost 0 bases, and 10 bases lay in between. Germline-derived CDR1 and CDR2 are SGHRS and YFSETQ. This CDR3 has 15 amino acids. The CDR3 nucleotides read TGCGCCAGCATGCATCCTAACTCTGGGGCCAACGTCCTGACTTTC. Encoded protein: CASMHPNSGANVLTF.

The genes are TRBV7-2 and TRBJ1-1; 11 bases are shared with TRBD1. The CDR3 is 15 residues long. Losses at the gene ends were 1 base for V and 4 bases for J; bases not matched to a gene: 2. In germline, CDR1 is SGHTA, CDR2 FQGNSA. The CDR3 sequence: CASSLGGTGGTEAFF. In DNA, the CDR3 is TGTGCCAGCAGCTTAGGGGGGACAGGGGGCACTGAAGCTTTCTTT.